The T cell receptor beta chain described here comes from a study of T cell repertoires in cytomegalovirus infection. At the level of the study: It can be stated that public TCR beta signatures indicated CMV infection as well as a matching HLA type.

This CDR3 is built from 17 residues. V trimming: 2 bases; J trimming: 2 bases; junction bases outside the gene matches: 8. Germline V gene sequence: CDR1 SGDLS, CDR2 YYNGEE. This clonotype showed up just a few times. Its antigen is still unknown. TCRdb ran MiXCR on the reads and lists one entry per CDR3 protein. The sample includes roughly 180,000 distinct CDR3 sequences, roughly 22% of them seen just once. This chain joins TRBV9 and TRBJ2-2, with 8 nucleotides matching TRBD2. The sequencing used CD8+ T cells from cultured PBMCs, collected from culture after CMV antigen stimulation. The receptor's source is a human donor in good health (CMV status not recorded). Some clones in this sample may be carry-over from other donors' samples. The CDR3 coding sequence is TGTGCCAGCAGCGTCCCTTCTAGCGGGCCAAACACCGGGGAGCTGTTTTTT. This gives the protein CASSVPSSGPNTGELFF.